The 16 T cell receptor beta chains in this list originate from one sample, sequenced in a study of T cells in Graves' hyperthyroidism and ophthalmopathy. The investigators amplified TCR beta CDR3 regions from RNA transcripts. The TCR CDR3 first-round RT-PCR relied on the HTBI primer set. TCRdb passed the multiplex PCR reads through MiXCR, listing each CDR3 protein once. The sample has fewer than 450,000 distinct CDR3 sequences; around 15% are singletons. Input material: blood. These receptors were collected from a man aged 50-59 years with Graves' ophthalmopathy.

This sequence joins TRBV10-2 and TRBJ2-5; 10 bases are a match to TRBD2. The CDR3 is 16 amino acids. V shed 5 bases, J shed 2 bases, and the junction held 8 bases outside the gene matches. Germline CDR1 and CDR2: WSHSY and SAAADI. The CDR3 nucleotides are TGCGCCAGCAGTTGGCGTCTAGCGGGAGATCAAGAGACCCAGTACTTC. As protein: CASSWRLAGDQETQYF.

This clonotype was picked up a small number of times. CDR3 nucleotides: TGTGCCAGCAGTTCTCATACCGGGACAGGGGGAATGGGCACCTACAATGAGCAGTACTTC. Translated, it gives CASSSHTGTGGMGTYNEQYF. This chain links TRBV6-2 or TRBV6-3 with TRBJ2-1, with 11 bases matching TRBD1. The DNA end is more similar to TRBJ2-7, so the J call may be wrong. The germline V gene encodes CDR1 MNHEY and CDR2 SVGEGT. The length of the CDR3 is 20 residues.

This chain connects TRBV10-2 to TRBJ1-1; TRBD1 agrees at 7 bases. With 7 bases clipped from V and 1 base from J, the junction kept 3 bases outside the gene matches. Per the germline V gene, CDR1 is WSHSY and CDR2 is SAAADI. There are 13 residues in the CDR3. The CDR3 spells CASTDRANTEAFF. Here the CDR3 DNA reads TGCGCCAGCACTGACAGGGCGAACACTGAAGCTTTCTTT.

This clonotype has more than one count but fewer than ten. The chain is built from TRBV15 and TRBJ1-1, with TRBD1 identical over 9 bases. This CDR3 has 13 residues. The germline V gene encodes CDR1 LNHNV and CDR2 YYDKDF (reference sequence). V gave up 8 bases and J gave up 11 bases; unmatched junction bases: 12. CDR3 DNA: TGTGCCACCTCCGGACAGGGGTTCGCGGGGGCTTTCTTT. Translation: CATSGQGFAGAFF.

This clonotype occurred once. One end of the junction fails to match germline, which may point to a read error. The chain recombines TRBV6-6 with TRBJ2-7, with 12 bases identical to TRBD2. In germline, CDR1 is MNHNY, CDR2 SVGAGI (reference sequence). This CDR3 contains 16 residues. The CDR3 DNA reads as TGTGCCAGCAGTTACTCGACTAGCGGGAGACCCTACGAGCAGTGCTTC. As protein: CASSYSTSGRPYEQCF.

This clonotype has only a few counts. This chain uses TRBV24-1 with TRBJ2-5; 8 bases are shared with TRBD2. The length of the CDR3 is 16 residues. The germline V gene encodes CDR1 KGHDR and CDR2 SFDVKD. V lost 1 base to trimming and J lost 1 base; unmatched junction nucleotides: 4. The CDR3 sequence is CATSDFTREGQETQYF. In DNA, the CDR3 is TGTGCCACCAGTGATTTCACCCGGGAGGGCCAAGAGACCCAGTACTTC.

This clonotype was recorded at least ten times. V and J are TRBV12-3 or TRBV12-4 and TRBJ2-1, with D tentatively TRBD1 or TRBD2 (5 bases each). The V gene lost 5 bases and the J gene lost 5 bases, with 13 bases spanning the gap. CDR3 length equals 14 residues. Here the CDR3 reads CASSVGTLNNEQFF. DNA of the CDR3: TGTGCCAGCAGTGTAGGGACGCTAAACAATGAGCAGTTCTTC.

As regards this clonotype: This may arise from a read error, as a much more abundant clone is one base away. The CDR3, as DNA: TGCAGTGCTAGAACAGGTAGCGGGAGGGTCTCCTACAATGAGCAGTTCTTC. This codes for CSARTGSGRVSYNEQFF. The chain carries TRBV20-1 and TRBJ2-1; 11 bases line up with TRBD2. The germline gives CDR1 DFQATT, CDR2 SNEGSKA (reference sequence). The CDR3 runs to 17 residues. V shed 2 bases, J shed 0 bases, and the junction held 6 bases outside the gene matches.

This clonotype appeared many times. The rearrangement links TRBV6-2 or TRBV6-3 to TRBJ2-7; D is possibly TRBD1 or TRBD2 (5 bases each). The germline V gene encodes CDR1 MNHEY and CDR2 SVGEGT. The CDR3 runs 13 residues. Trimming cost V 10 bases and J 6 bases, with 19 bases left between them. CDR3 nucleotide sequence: TGTGCCACCGGCAAGATGAAGGGGAGCGAGCAGTACTTC. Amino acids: CATGKMKGSEQYF.

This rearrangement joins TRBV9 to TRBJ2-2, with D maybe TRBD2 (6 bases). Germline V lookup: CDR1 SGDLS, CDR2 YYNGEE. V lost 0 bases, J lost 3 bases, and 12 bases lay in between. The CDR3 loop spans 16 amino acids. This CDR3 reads CASSVGTGVHTGELFF. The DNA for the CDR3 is TGTGCCAGCAGCGTAGGTACGGGAGTTCACACCGGGGAGCTGTTTTTT.

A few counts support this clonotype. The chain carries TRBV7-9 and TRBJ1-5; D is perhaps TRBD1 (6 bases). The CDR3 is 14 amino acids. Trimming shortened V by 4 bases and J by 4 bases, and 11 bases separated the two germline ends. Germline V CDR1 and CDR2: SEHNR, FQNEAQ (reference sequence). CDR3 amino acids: CASSSEGGNQPQHF. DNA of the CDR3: TGTGCCAGCAGCTCAGAGGGGGGAAATCAGCCCCAGCATTTT.

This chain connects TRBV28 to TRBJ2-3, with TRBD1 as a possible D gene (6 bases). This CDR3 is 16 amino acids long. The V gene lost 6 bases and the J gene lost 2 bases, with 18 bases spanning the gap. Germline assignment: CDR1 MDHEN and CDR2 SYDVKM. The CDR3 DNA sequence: TGTGCCAGCAGCTTAACAGGGATGTGGGTCACAGATACGCAGTATTTT. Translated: CASSLTGMWVTDTQYF. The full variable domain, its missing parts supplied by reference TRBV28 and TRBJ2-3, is DVKVTQSSRYLVKRTGEKVFLECVQDMDHENMFWYRQDPGLGLRLIYFSYDVKMKEKGDIPEGYSVSREKKERFSLILESASTNQTSMYLCASSLTGMWVTDTQYFGPGTRLTVL.

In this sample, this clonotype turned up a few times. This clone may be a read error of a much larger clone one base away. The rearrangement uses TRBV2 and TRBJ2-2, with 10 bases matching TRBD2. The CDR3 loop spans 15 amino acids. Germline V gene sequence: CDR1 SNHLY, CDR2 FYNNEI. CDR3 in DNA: TGTGCCAGCAGTGGGACTAGCGGAAACACCAGGGAGCTGTTTTTT. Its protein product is CASSGTSGNTRELFF.

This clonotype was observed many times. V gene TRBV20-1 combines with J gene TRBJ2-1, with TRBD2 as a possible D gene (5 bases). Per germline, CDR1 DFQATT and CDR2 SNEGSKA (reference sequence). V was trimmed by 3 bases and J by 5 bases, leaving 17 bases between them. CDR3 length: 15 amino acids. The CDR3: CSASSGVRRNNEQFF. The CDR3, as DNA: TGCAGTGCTAGCTCCGGGGTCAGGAGAAACAATGAGCAGTTCTTC.

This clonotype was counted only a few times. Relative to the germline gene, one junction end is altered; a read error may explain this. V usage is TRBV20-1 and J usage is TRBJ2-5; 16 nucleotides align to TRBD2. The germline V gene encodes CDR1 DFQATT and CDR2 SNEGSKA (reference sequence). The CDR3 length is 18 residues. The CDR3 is CSARDFQGLAGGQGTQYF. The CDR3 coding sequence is TGCAGTGCTAGAGATTTTCAGGGACTAGCGGGAGGGCAAGGGACCCAGTACTTC.

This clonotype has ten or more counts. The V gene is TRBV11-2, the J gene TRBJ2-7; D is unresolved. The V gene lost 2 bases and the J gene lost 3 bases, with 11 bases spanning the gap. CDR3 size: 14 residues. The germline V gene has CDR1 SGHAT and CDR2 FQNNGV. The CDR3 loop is CASSLSGRYYEQYF. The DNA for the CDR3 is TGTGCCAGCAGCTTATCCGGACGGTACTACGAGCAGTACTTC.